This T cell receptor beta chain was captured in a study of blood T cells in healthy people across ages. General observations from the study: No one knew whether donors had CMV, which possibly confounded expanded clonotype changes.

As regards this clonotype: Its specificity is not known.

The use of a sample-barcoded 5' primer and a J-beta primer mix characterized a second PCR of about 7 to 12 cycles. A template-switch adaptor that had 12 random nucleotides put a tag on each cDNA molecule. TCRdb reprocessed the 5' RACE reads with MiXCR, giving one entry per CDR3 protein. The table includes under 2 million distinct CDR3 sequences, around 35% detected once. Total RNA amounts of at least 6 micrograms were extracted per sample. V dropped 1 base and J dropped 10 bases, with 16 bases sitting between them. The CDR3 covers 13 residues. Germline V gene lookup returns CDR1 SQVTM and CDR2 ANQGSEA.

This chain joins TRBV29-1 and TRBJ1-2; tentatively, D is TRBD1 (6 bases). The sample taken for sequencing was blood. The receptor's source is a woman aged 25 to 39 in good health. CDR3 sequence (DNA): TGCAGCGTTGAAGGGGGGGCAGGGCATGACTACACCTTC. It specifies CSVEGGAGHDYTF.